These 7 T cell receptor beta chains originate from one sample sequenced in a study of T cells after yellow fever vaccination. TCRdb re-derived calls from the 5' RACE reads in MiXCR, one entry per CDR3 protein. The sample consists of 310,000 or so distinct CDR3 sequences, around 7.3% of them appearing once. Here the sequenced sample was PBMCs, taken about 41 days after the first yellow fever vaccination. These receptor sequences come from a man between 18 and 35 years old who received the YFV17D yellow fever vaccine.

Ten or more counts support this clonotype. V gene TRBV12-3 or TRBV12-4 combines with J gene TRBJ2-7, with D unclear. V lost 6 bases and J 5 bases, leaving 11 bases between the germline ends. This CDR3 has 12 residues. CDR3 residues: CASSYSGHEQYF. DNA of the CDR3: TGTGCCAGCAGCTACTCCGGCCACGAGCAGTACTTC.

This chain links TRBV10-3 with TRBJ2-5, with D tentatively TRBD2 (6 bases). The CDR3 extends over 15 amino acids. The V end lost 6 bases, the J end lost 4 bases, and 18 bases lay between the germline ends. Per the germline V gene, CDR1 is ENHRY and CDR2 is SYGVKD. The CDR3 bases are TGTGCCATCAGAGGAGGGATCCGGTCAGGAGAGACCCAGTACTTC. It codes for CAIRGGIRSGETQYF.

This sequence joins TRBV5-6 and TRBJ2-2; D perhaps matches TRBD1 (7 bases). The V end lost 0 bases, the J end lost 5 bases, and 11 bases lay between the germline ends. Germline V gene lookup returns CDR1 SGHDT and CDR2 YYEEEE. The CDR3 covers 15 residues. In DNA, the CDR3 is TGTGCCAGCAGCTTGGTGGCAGGGGGGACCGGGGAGCTGTTTTTT. Amino acid sequence: CASSLVAGGTGELFF.

The chain links TRBV12-3 or TRBV12-4 to TRBJ2-1; TRBD1 might be the D (6 bases). The CDR3 extends over 15 amino acids. V lost 7 bases, J lost 7 bases, and 20 bases lay in between. The CDR3 protein is CASNLGPTRGNEQFF. In DNA form, the CDR3 reads TGTGCCAGCAATCTTGGCCCGACAAGGGGGAATGAGCAGTTCTTC.

V is TRBV4-3 and J is TRBJ2-6; D gene ambiguous. V shed 4 bases and J shed 0 bases, with 13 bases lying between them. Germline V lookup: CDR1 LGHNA, CDR2 YSLEER. The length of the CDR3 is 17 residues. The CDR3 loop is CASSPISQRSGANVLTF. CDR3 DNA: TGCGCCAGCAGCCCAATATCCCAGCGCTCTGGGGCCAACGTCCTGACTTTC.

This chain joins TRBV7-9 and TRBJ1-5, with a tentative D call TRBD1 (5 bases). Per the germline V gene, CDR1 is SEHNR and CDR2 is FQNEAQ (reference sequence). This CDR3 region has 14 residues. V lost 3 bases and J lost 1, with 7 bases in between. CDR3 protein: CASSLDTSNQPQHF. CDR3 coding DNA: TGTGCCAGCAGCTTGGACACCAGCAATCAGCCCCAGCATTTT. Looking up the rest from reference TRBV7-9 and TRBJ1-5 gives the full variable domain: DTGVSQNPRHKITKRGQNVTFRCDPISEHNRLYWYRQTLGQGPEFLTYFQNEAQLEKSRLLSDRFSAERPKGSFSTLEIQRTEQGDSAMYLCASSLDTSNQPQHFGDGTRLSIL.

Notes on this clonotype: This may arise from a read error, as a much more abundant clone is one base away. V is TRBV5-6 and J is TRBJ2-3; perhaps D is TRBD1 or TRBD2 (5 bases each). This CDR3 has 14 residues. Germline V gene data show CDR1 as SGHDT and CDR2 as YYEEEE. CDR3 in DNA: TGTGCCAGCATCTTGGGACGCAGCACAGATACGCAGTATTTT. This gives the protein CASILGRSTDTQYF.